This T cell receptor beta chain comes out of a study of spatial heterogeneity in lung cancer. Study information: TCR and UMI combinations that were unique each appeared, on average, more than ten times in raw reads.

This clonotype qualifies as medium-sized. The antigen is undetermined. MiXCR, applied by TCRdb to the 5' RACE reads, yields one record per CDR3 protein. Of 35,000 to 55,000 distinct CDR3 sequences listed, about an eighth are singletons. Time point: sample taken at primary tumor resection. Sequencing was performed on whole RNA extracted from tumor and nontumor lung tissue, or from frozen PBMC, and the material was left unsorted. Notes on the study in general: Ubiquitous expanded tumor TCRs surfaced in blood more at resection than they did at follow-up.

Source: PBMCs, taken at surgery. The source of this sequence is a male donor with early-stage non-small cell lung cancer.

CDR3 sequence (DNA): TGTGCCAGCAGTCCCTACCCAGGGACCTATGGCTACACCTTC. It codes for CASSPYPGTYGYTF. V and J are TRBV27 and TRBJ1-2, with a tentative D call TRBD1 (5 bases). The V gene lost 5 bases and the J gene lost 4 bases, with 14 bases spanning the gap. This CDR3 is 14 amino acids long. CDR1 is MNHEY, CDR2 SMNVEV, per germline (reference sequence).